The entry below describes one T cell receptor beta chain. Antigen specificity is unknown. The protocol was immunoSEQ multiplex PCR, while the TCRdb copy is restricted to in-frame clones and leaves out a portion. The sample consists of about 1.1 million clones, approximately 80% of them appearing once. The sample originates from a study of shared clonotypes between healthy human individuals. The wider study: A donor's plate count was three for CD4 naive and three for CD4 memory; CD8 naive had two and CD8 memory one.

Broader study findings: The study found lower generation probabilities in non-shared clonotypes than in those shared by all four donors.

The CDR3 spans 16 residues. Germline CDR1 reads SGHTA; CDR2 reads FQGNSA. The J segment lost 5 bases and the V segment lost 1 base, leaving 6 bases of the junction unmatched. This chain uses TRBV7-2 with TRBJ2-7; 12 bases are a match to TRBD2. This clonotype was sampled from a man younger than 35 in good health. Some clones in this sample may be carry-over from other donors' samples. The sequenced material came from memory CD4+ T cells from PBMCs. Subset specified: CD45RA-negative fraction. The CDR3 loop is CASSLGLAGGLDEQYF. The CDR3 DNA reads TGTGCCAGCAGCTTAGGCCTAGCGGGAGGGCTCGACGAGCAGTACTTC. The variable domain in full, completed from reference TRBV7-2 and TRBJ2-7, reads GAGVSQSPSNKVTEKGKDVELRCDPISGHTALYWYRQSLGQGLEFLIYFQGNSAPDKSGLPSDRFSAERTGGSVSTLTIQRTQQEDSAVYLCASSLGLAGGLDEQYFGPGTRLTVT.